This T cell receptor (beta chain) was captured in a study of OX40 agonist ivuxolimab in advanced cancers. Study background: Earlier treatment with anti-PD-1, anti-PD-L1 or anti-CTLA-4 was permitted, and under 50% had received some.

Concerning this clone: Its antigen is still unknown. It is unclear where the CDR3 begins or ends on the DNA, so no DNA is shown, and the CDR3 is as TCRdb lists it.

Looked up from germline, CDR1 is LNHDA and CDR2 is SQIVND (reference sequence). 14 amino acids form the CDR3, both terminal residues included. General study results and limits: Antigen targets of the expanded peripheral T cells went undetermined. People who partly responded at 0.1-3.0 mg/kg had some of the least clonal expansion seen.

Measured with immunoSEQ multiplex PCR; TCRdb has only the in-frame clones, and not every one. The repertoire holds some 64,000 clones, with roughly 85% as singletons. This chain links TRBV19 with TRBJ2-6. This TCR derives from an adult with an advanced solid tumor such as melanoma, head and neck, liver or kidney cancer. Sequencing used CD4+ or CD8+ T cells sorted from blood, obtained in a trial of the OX40 agonist ivuxolimab. The CDR3 loop reads CASTSAPGANVLTF.